This T cell receptor (beta chain) appears in the sequencing data of a study of blood T cell repertoires in COVID-19. Notes on this clone: The same CDR3 can be traced to other DNA sequences in this sample.

TCRdb's table, derived via immunoSEQ multiplex PCR, lists solely in-frame clones and lacks some. The repertoire consists of 200,000 to 300,000 clones, with over 80% occurring once and the leading ten covering roughly 3.6%. Trimming shortened V by 0 bases and J by 1 base, and 9 bases separated the two germline ends. The CDR3 has 15 amino acids. Looked up from germline, CDR1 is SGHRS and CDR2 is YFSETQ. This TCR derives from a woman in her 40s with acute or convalescent COVID-19. The rearrangement joins TRBV5-1 to TRBJ2-3; D might be TRBD1 (5 bases). What was sequenced was peripheral blood. The chain's CDR3 is CASSLEGQGTDTQYF. In DNA, the CDR3 is TGCGCCAGCAGCTTGGAGGGGCAGGGCACAGATACGCAGTATTTT. The whole variable domain, remainder taken from reference TRBV5-1 and TRBJ2-3, is KAGVTQTPRYLIKTRGQQVTLSCSPISGHRSVSWYQQTPGQGLQFLFEYFSETQRNKGNFPGRFSGRQFSNSRSEMNVSTLELGDSALYLCASSLEGQGTDTQYFGPGTRLTVL.